The T cell receptor beta chain under discussion was sequenced for a study of T cell repertoires in cytomegalovirus infection. Study-level background: CMV infection together with matching HLA type was indicated by public TCR beta signatures.

From the reads, TCRdb called clonotypes with MiXCR, one entry per CDR3 protein. The data hold a few hundred thousand distinct CDR3 sequences, with 40% observed a single time. Notes on this clonotype: The antigen is unknown.

The sequencing used cultured PBMCs, collected from culture after CMV antigen stimulation. This clonotype was obtained from a human donor in good health (CMV status not recorded). Some clones in this sample may be carry-over from other donors' samples.

CDR3 sequence reads: CSVDGYNEQFF. The CDR3 DNA is TGCAGCGTTGATGGATACAATGAGCAGTTCTTC. The J gene is TRBJ2-1, the V gene TRBV29-1; D uncertain. The germline CDR1 and CDR2 sequences are SQVTM and ANQGSEA. Trimming took 3 bases from V and 4 from J, leaving 4 bases between them. This CDR3 spans 11 amino acids.